The next 23 T cell receptor beta chains were all read from a single sample in a study of blood T cell repertoires in COVID-19. Method: immunoSEQ multiplex PCR; TCRdb's copy keeps in-frame clones and lacks some. The repertoire holds a few hundred thousand clones, with 80% to 90% as singletons. The specimen sequenced was PBMCs or T cells enriched from blood (not recorded which). The receptors here all came from a woman in her thirties or forties with acute COVID-19.

This clone was seen only once. This chain links TRBV11-3 with TRBJ1-1; no clear D. CDR1 is SGHNT and CDR2 is YENEEA in the germline V gene. Between the trimmed V and J ends, which lost 3 bases and 1 base, there was a span of 9 bases. This CDR3 contains 14 residues. The CDR3 DNA follows: TGTGCCAGCAGCTTGGAGGGCGAGAACACTGAAGCTTTCTTT. It yields the protein CASSLEGENTEAFF.

The rearrangement uses TRBV4-1 and TRBJ2-3; 8 bases are shared with TRBD2. The CDR3 is 14 residues long. The V and J ends lost 6 bases and 9 bases, in that order; junction bases with no gene match: 11. The V gene's germline CDR1 is MGHRA and CDR2 YSYEKL. The CDR3 DNA follows: TGCGCCAGCAGTGAGCGGGAGCCCCACGTGACGCAGTATTTT. This encodes CASSEREPHVTQYF.

This clone was found a few times. This chain uses TRBV5-1 with TRBJ1-3; TRBD1 matches at 7 bases. The J segment lost 4 bases and the V segment lost 4 bases, leaving 5 bases of the junction unmatched. The CDR3 consists of 14 residues. Germline V gene sequence: CDR1 SGHRS, CDR2 YFSETQ. The CDR3 coding sequence is TGCGCCAGCAGCGTGGGACAGAGGGGAAACACCATATATTTT. This gives the protein CASSVGQRGNTIYF.

The genes are TRBV9 and TRBJ2-3; 9 bases match TRBD2. After removal of 4 bases from V and 7 bases from J, the junction contained 7 bases not matched to a gene. Germline V lookup: CDR1 SGDLS, CDR2 YYNGEE. The CDR3 is 14 residues long. The CDR3: CASSPAGGPNTQYF. The CDR3 DNA is TGTGCCAGCAGCCCCGCGGGAGGGCCGAATACGCAGTATTTT.

The chain uses TRBV11-3 and TRBJ2-2; D remains unclear. CDR1 SGHNT and CDR2 YENEEA come from the germline V gene. The CDR3 consists of 12 residues. The V end was cut by 4 bases, the J end by 6 bases, with 6 bases between. The DNA of the CDR3 is TGTGCCAGCAGCTCCATTTCCGGGGAGCTGTTTTTT. Translated: CASSSISGELFF.

V and J are TRBV7-3 and TRBJ2-2; possibly TRBD1 for D (5 bases). The CDR3 runs to 14 residues. Looked up from germline, CDR1 is SGHTA and CDR2 is FQGTGA. Trimming left V 5 bases short and J 7 bases short, with 14 bases between. The DNA for the CDR3 is TGTGCCAGCAGCCCCCAAGGGGTAGACGGGGAGCTGTTTTTT. Its translation is CASSPQGVDGELFF.

In this sample, this clone turned up a few times. The identical CDR3 is also encoded by other nucleotide sequences in the sample. This chain joins TRBV12-3 or TRBV12-4 and TRBJ1-6; D is unresolved. The CDR3 is made up of 12 amino acids. Trimming cost V 3 bases and J 9 bases, with 6 bases left between them. The chain's CDR3 is CASSLSSSPLHF. The CDR3 DNA reads TGTGCCAGCAGTTTGTCTTCTTCACCCCTCCACTTT.

This clone showed up just once. An end of the junction does not agree with germline; a read error may underlie this. The V and J genes are TRBV7-8 and TRBJ2-1; TRBD2 agrees at 7 bases. CDR3 size: 13 residues. Germline V gives CDR1 SGHVS, CDR2 FQNEAQ. CDR3 loop: CASSGTNPNQQFF. CDR3 sequence (DNA): TGTGCCAGCAGCGGGACTAACCCCAATCAGCAGTTCTTC.

The chain's CDR3 is CASSLTPPTGSVKNIQYF. The DNA of the CDR3 is TGTGCCAGCAGCTTAACCCCACCGACGGGATCAGTCAAAAACATTCAGTACTTC. V is TRBV7-8 and J is TRBJ2-4, with a weak D call TRBD2 (5 bases). The CDR3 sequence is 18 residues long. Germline CDR1 and CDR2: SGHVS and FQNEAQ. The V end lost 2 bases, the J end lost 3 bases, and 20 bases lay between the germline ends.

The rearrangement links TRBV9 to TRBJ2-1; D not certain. Trimming removed 0 bases at V and 0 bases at J, with 7 bases between. Germline V gene sequence: CDR1 SGDLS, CDR2 YYNGEE. The length of the CDR3 is 15 residues. The CDR3 is CASSVALSSYNEQFF. The DNA of the CDR3 is TGTGCCAGCAGCGTAGCACTGAGCTCCTACAATGAGCAGTTCTTC.

This chain joins TRBV14 and TRBJ2-1; TRBD2 is a possible D gene (5 bases). The CDR3 runs 15 residues. V gave up 5 bases and J gave up 6 bases, with 17 bases separating them. Germline CDR1 is SGHDN and CDR2 is FVKESK. The CDR3: CASSYPVGALNEQFF. The CDR3, as DNA: TGTGCCAGCAGCTATCCAGTGGGAGCCCTCAATGAGCAGTTCTTC.

The V gene is TRBV6-5, the J gene TRBJ1-6, with D unresolved. Trimming removed 5 bases from V and 8 bases from J, with 10 bases in between. The CDR3 is made up of 13 amino acids. CDR1 and CDR2 (germline): MNHEY, SVGAGI. Here the CDR3 reads CASSTKEDSPLHF. CDR3 DNA sequence: TGTGCCAGCAGTACTAAAGAGGATTCACCCCTCCACTTT.

This clone was observed a single time. The chain is built from TRBV5-1 and TRBJ1-1; D is ambiguous. The V gene's germline CDR1 is SGHRS and CDR2 YFSETQ. The length of the CDR3 is 11 residues. V was cut by 4 bases and J by 11 bases, with 12 bases left in between. CDR3 loop: CASSEGRTAFF. The CDR3 DNA reads as TGCGCCAGCAGCGAGGGAAGGACGGCTTTCTTT.

V is TRBV29-1 and J is TRBJ1-3; D uncertain. Germline CDR1 reads SQVTM; CDR2 reads ANQGSEA. There are 13 residues in the CDR3. Trimming removed 5 bases from V and 0 bases from J, with 8 bases in between. DNA of the CDR3: TGCAGCGTTAGCGGAACCTCTGGAAACACCATATATTTT. Translation gives CSVSGTSGNTIYF.

As regards this clone: At the DNA level, this CDR3 is encoded by other sequences in the same sample as well. The rearrangement joins TRBV6-5 to TRBJ2-7; tentatively, D is TRBD1 (6 bases). This CDR3 spans 12 amino acids. Germline V CDR1 and CDR2: MNHEY, SVGAGI. Trimming removed 6 bases from V and 3 bases from J, with 9 bases in between. CDR3 sequence reads: CASSPQGYEQYF. In nucleotides, the CDR3 is TGTGCCAGCAGCCCACAGGGCTACGAGCAGTACTTC.

The chain joins TRBV9 to TRBJ1-1, with D maybe TRBD1 (6 bases). Germline CDR1 SGDLS, CDR2 YYNGEE. Deletions cut 0 bases from V and 0 bases from J, with 9 bases between. This CDR3 comprises 15 residues. CDR3 nucleotide sequence: TGTGCCAGCAGCGTAGTCGGACAGATGAACACTGAAGCTTTCTTT. It encodes CASSVVGQMNTEAFF.

The chain couples TRBV28 to TRBJ1-5, with 9 bases fitting TRBD1. Germline V CDR1 and CDR2: MDHEN, SYDVKM. The V segment lost 6 bases and the J segment 0 bases; nucleotides outside the gene matches: 12. CDR3 length: 18 amino acids. The chain's CDR3 is CASSPTRDRAYSNQPQHF. CDR3 in DNA: TGTGCCAGCAGCCCCACCCGGGACAGGGCATATAGCAATCAGCCCCAGCATTTT.

V and J are TRBV5-1 and TRBJ2-7, with a tentative D call TRBD2 (6 bases). Per the germline V gene, CDR1 is SGHRS and CDR2 is YFSETQ. Trimming pared 0 bases from V and 4 bases from J, leaving 14 bases between. This CDR3 is built from 15 residues. CDR3: CASSLAGASEYEQYF. CDR3 nucleotides: TGCGCCAGCAGCTTGGCCGGGGCTAGCGAGTACGAGCAGTACTTC.

The chain couples TRBV28 to TRBJ1-2; 12 nucleotides line up with TRBD1. The CDR3 is 15 amino acids. V lost 8 bases, J lost 7 bases, and 11 bases stayed unmatched. Germline CDR1 is MDHEN and CDR2 is SYDVKM. The CDR3 sequence: CASGAPGTGGIGYTF. The CDR3, as DNA: TGTGCCAGCGGCGCCCCCGGGACAGGGGGCATTGGCTACACCTTC.

The chain is built from TRBV7-9 and TRBJ2-2, with D maybe TRBD1 (5 bases). Trimming stripped 3 bases from V and 0 bases from J, with 8 bases between. The CDR3 loop spans 15 amino acids. CDR1 and CDR2 (germline): SEHNR, FQNEAQ (reference sequence). The CDR3 loop is CASSLTDANTGELFF. CDR3 nucleotides: TGTGCCAGCAGCTTGACAGACGCGAACACCGGGGAGCTGTTTTTT.

This rearrangement joins TRBV6-5 to TRBJ2-7; D gene unclear. Between the trimmed V and J ends, which lost 1 base and 2 bases, there was a span of 6 bases. This CDR3 has 13 amino acids. Germline V gene data show CDR1 as MNHEY and CDR2 as SVGAGI. DNA of the CDR3: TGTGCCAGCAGTTACTTGGCCACCTACGAGCAGTACTTC. Amino acid sequence: CASSYLATYEQYF.

The J gene is TRBJ2-7, the V gene TRBV28, with D perhaps matching TRBD1 (6 bases). CDR3 length: 14 amino acids. Germline-derived CDR1 and CDR2 are MDHEN and SYDVKM. V lost 4 bases to trimming and J lost 2 bases, with 12 bases between them. In DNA form, the CDR3 reads TGTGCCAGCAGTTCTTCTCGACAGGCCTACGAGCAGTACTTC. Amino acids: CASSSSRQAYEQYF. Full variable domain (rest looked up from reference TRBV28 and TRBJ2-7): DVKVTQSSRYLVKRTGEKVFLECVQDMDHENMFWYRQDPGLGLRLIYFSYDVKMKEKGDIPEGYSVSREKKERFSLILESASTNQTSMYLCASSSSRQAYEQYFGPGTRLTVT.

This clone was found a few times. This chain links TRBV7-8 with TRBJ2-2; 9 positions match TRBD1. Germline V gene data show CDR1 as SGHVS and CDR2 as FQNEAQ. The ends lost 6 bases at V and 3 bases at J; junction bases unmatched: 2. The CDR3 is 14 residues long. The CDR3 DNA reads TGTGCCAGCAGGACAGGGGGGGACACCGGGGAGCTGTTTTTT. The encoded protein is CASRTGGDTGELFF.